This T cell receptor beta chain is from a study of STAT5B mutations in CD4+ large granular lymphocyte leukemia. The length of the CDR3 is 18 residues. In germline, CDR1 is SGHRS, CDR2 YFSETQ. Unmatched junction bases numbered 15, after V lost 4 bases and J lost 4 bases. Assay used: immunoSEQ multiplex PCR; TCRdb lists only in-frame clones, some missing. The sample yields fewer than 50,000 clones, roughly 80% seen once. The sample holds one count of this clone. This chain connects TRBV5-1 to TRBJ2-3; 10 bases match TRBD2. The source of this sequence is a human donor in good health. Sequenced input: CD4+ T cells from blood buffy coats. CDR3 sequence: CASSVENRPGLASDTQYF. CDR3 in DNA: TGCGCCAGCAGCGTCGAAAACAGACCGGGACTAGCGTCAGATACGCAGTATTTT.